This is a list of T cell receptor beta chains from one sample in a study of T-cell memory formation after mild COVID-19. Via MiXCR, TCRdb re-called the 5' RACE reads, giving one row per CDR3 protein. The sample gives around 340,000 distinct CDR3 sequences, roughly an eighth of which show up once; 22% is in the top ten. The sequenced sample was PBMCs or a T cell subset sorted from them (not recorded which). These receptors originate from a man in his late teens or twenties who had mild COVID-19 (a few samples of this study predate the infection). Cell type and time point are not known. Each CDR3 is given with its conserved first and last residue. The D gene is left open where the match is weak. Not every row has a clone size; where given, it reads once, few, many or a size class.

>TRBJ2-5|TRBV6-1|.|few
TGTGCCAGCGGGACCCCAGGAGAGACCCAGTACTTC
CASGTPGETQYF
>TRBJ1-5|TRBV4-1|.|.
TGCGCCAGCAGCCCCCTGCCCGGCAGGGAACGAATACGTCAGCCCCAGCATTTT
CASSPLPGRERIRQPQHF
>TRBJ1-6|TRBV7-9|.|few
TGTGCCAGCAGCTTGTTAGCGGAAAATTCACCCCTCCACTTT
CASSLLAENSPLHF
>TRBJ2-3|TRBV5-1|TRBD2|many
TGCGCCAGCCGGACGGGGGGGCGATGGGATACGCAGTATTTT
CASRTGGRWDTQYF
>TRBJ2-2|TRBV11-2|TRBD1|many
TGTGCCAGCAGCTTGGCTGGACAGGGTAATGACGGGGAGCTGTTTTTT
CASSLAGQGNDGELFF
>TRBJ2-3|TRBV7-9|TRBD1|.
TGTGCCAGCAGCTCTGACAGGGGCGTTACAGATACGCAGTATTTT
CASSSDRGVTDTQYF
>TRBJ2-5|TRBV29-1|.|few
TGCAGCTTCCTCCCCGGGACACCCGGACTCGTACAGTACTTC
CSFLPGTPGLVQYF
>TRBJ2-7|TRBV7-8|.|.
TGTGCCAGCAGCTTATTGGTTGCCGAGCAGTACTTC
CASSLLVAEQYF
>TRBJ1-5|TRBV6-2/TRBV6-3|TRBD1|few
TGTGCCAGCAGCGATTTACAGGACAGGGTAACGGGCAATCAGCCCCAGCATTTT
CASSDLQDRVTGNQPQHF
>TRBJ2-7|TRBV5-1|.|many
TGCGCCAGCAGCTTAAGAGGCAAGGGGTACGAGCAGTACTTC
CASSLRGKGYEQYF
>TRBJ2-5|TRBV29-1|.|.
TGCAGCGTTGAGGAGGGGGGAGAGACCCAGTACTTC
CSVEEGGETQYF
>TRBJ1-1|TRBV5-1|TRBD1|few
TGCGCCAGCAGCTCCGGACAGGGCGGCACGAACACTGAAGCTTTCTTT
CASSSGQGGTNTEAFF
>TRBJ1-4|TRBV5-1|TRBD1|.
TGCGCCAGCAGCTTTGGGACAGGTCCCGAAAAACTGTTTTTT
CASSFGTGPEKLFF
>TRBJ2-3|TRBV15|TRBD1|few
TGTGCCACCAGCAGAGACCACCCGGACAGGGGGACGCAGTATTTT
CATSRDHPDRGTQYF
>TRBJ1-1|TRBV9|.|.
TGTGCCAGCAGCCGACAGGCCAATAGAGGCGCTGAAGCTTTCTTT
CASSRQANRGAEAFF
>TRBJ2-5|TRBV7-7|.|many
TGTGCTAGCAGCCAAACTCGGACAGAAGAGACCCAGTACTTC
CASSQTRTEETQYF
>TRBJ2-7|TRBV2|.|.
TGTGCCAGCAGTGTTGGCGGGGCCCTCTACGAGCAGTACTTC
CASSVGGALYEQYF
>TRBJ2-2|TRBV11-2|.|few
TGTGCCAGCAGCTCGATCCAGCGGGCAGGGGAGCTGTTTTTT
CASSSIQRAGELFF
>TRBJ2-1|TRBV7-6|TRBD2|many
TGTGCCAGCAGCCAAAGGACTAGTTCCTGGGTGGATGAGCAGTTCTTC
CASSQRTSSWVDEQFF
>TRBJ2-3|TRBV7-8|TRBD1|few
TGTGCCAGCAGGGCCGGGACAGCAAGCACAGATACGCAGTATTTT
CASRAGTASTDTQYF
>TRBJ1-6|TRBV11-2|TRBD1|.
TGTGCCAGCAGCGACCCTCGACAGGGTTTCTCACCCCTCCACTTT
CASSDPRQGFSPLHF
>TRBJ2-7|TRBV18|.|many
TGTGCCAGCTCACCAGGACCGGGGGGCGAGTACGAGCAGTACTTC
CASSPGPGGEYEQYF
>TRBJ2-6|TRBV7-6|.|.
TGTGCCAGCAGCTTAGAGCCAGGGGCTGGGGCCAACGTCCTGACTTTC
CASSLEPGAGANVLTF
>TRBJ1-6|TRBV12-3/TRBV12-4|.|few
TGTGCCAGCAGTTTTCTTAGAGGCTCACCCCTCCACTTT
CASSFLRGSPLHF
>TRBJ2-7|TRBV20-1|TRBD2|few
TGCAGTGCTAGAGGCGTGGCTAGCGGACCCTACGAGCAGTACTTC
CSARGVASGPYEQYF
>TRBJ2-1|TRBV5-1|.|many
TGCGCCAGCAGCTTGACCGAGAATGAGCAGTTCTTC
CASSLTENEQFF
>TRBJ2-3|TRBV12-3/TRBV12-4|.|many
TGTGCCAGCAGCCGAACAGATACGCAGTATTTT
CASSRTDTQYF
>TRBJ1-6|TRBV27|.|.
TGTGCCAGCAGCGCAGGTGCTAGAACCCTCCACTTT
CASSAGARTLHF
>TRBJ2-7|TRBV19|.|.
TGTGCCAGTAGTCTCAGCGACTCCTACGAGCAGTACTTC
CASSLSDSYEQYF
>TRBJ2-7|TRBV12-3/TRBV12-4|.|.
TGTGCCAGCAGTTCTACACGCGAGCAGTACTTC
CASSSTREQYF
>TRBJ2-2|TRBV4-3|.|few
TGCGCCAGCAGCCAAGATCTAACCGCCGGGGAGCTGTTTTTT
CASSQDLTAGELFF
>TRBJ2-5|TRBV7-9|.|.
TGTGCCAGCATTCTCGGCCCCCGGGAGACCCAGTACTTC
CASILGPRETQYF
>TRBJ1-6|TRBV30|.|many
TGTGCCTGGAGTAACTCCTATAATTCACCCCTCCACTTT
CAWSNSYNSPLHF
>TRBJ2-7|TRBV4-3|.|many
TGCGCCAGCAGCCAAGGTCGCAGCGTCAAAAGTTACGAGCAGTACTTC
CASSQGRSVKSYEQYF
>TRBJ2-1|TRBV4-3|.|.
TGCGCCAGCAGCCAGGAGGACGGAGTTGGGGAGCAGTTCTTC
CASSQEDGVGEQFF
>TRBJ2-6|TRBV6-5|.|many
TGTGCCAGCGGTGGAGGGGGCTCTGGGGCCAACGTCCTGACTTTC
CASGGGGSGANVLTF
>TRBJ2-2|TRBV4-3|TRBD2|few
TGCGCCAGCAGCCAAGAGAGACTAGCGGTGATAAACACCGGGGAGCTGTTTTTT
CASSQERLAVINTGELFF
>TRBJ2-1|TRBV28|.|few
TGTGCCAGCAGTTTTCAGCGACTAGACTTCGGGCAGTTCTTC
CASSFQRLDFGQFF
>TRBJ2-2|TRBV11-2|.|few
TGTGCCAGCACCCTTCGCGGGGCAGGCACCGGGGAGCTGTTTTTT
CASTLRGAGTGELFF
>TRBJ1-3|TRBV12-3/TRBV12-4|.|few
TGTGCCAGCAGTTCCCAGGGAGGTAACACCATATATTTT
CASSSQGGNTIYF
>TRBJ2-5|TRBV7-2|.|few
TGTGCCAGCAGCTTAGATGGGGGGAGGAGGGCAGAGACCCAGTACTTC
CASSLDGGRRAETQYF
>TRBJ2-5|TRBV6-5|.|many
TGTGCCAGCAGTCCAGTTATCGCCCCGACAGAGCCTCAGTACTTC
CASSPVIAPTEPQYF
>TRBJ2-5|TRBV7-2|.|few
TGTGCCAGCCGGAGGCCACGCAAGACCCAGTACTTC
CASRRPRKTQYF
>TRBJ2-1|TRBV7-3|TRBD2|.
TGTGCCAGCAGCCCCGGAACTAGCGGGGGAGGAGATGAGCAGTTCTTC
CASSPGTSGGGDEQFF
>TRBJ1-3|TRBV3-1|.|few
TGTGCCAGCAGCCAAGCGGGACTCGGAAACACCATATATTTT
CASSQAGLGNTIYF
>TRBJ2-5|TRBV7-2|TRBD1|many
TGTGCCAGTAGGGGGCAGGGCGCCGGGGAGACCCAGTACTTC
CASRGQGAGETQYF
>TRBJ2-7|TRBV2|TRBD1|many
TGTGCCAGCGGCAGGGGGCCGGACGAGCAGTACTTC
CASGRGPDEQYF
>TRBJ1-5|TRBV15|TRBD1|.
TGTGCCACCAGGAGACCGGGACAGGGGCCCAATCAGCCCCAGCATTTT
CATRRPGQGPNQPQHF
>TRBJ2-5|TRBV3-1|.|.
TGTGCCAGCAGCCAGACTAGTGAAGAGACCCAGTACTTC
CASSQTSEETQYF
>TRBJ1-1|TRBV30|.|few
TGTGCCTGGAGTCCTCCTTCCCGGCAGGCTTTCTTT
CAWSPPSRQAFF
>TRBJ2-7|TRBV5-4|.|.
TGTGCCAGCAGCCAGCAGGCCGGTTACGAGCAGTACTTC
CASSQQAGYEQYF
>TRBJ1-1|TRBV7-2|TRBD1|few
TGTGCCAGCAGCTTAGAACAGGGGGCTGAAGCTTTCTTT
CASSLEQGAEAFF
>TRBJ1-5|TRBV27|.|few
TGTGCCAGCAGTTCCCTCGACCGGGGAGGCAATCAGCCCCAGCATTTT
CASSSLDRGGNQPQHF